The clone carrying this T cell receptor (beta chain) was counted between two and nine times. Under the authors' procedure: The assay estimated nucleated cells by amplifying reference gene primers. Sequencing used immunoSEQ multiplex PCR; TCRdb keeps in-frame clones, though not all of them. That table furnishes V, J and clone size, whereas the DNA furnished D and trimming. The sample consists of around 220,000 clones, around 90% of them appearing once. The data originate from a study of blood T cell repertoires in COVID-19. Germline V gene sequence: CDR1 MNHEY, CDR2 SMNVEV (reference sequence). J was trimmed by 7 bases and V by 9 bases; bases with no gene match: 3. This CDR3 has 12 amino acids. All enrollees were roughly 18 to 90 years old and from some 24 US areas.

This chain links TRBV27 with TRBJ1-5; TRBD1 matches at 10 bases. The specimen sequenced was PBMCs or T cells enriched from blood (not recorded which). This clonotype was obtained from a woman aged 25-40 years with acute COVID-19. The CDR3 DNA is TGTGCCAGTGGGACAGGGGACCAGCCCCAGCATTTT. It specifies CASGTGDQPQHF.